Listed below are T cell receptor beta chains from one sample, sequenced in a study of T cell responses to AZD1222 COVID-19 vaccine. Method: immunoSEQ multiplex PCR; TCRdb's copy keeps in-frame clones and lacks some. The sample lists under 150,000 clones, 93% occurring once. The sequencing here drew on peripheral blood, taken on day 0 of AZD1222 vaccination. These receptors all stem from an adult in good health. The CDR3 runs from the conserved cysteine through the conserved F or W. Fields, in order: D gene, J gene, clone size, V gene, CDR3 protein, CDR3 DNA. The D gene is left open where the match is weak. Size is stated for part of the rows, as once, few or many counts, or as a class when the clone is expanded.

D: NA; J: TRBJ1-1; size: NA; V: TRBV7-8; CDR3: CASSLEGRYTEAFF; DNA: TGTGCCAGCAGCTTAGAGGGCCGTTACACTGAAGCTTTCTTT
D: NA; J: TRBJ1-5; size: once; V: TRBV12-3/TRBV12-4; CDR3: CASRAVSNQPQHF; DNA: TGTGCCAGCAGGGCAGTTAGCAATCAGCCCCAGCATTTT
D: TRBD1; J: TRBJ2-2; size: NA; V: TRBV5-1; CDR3: CASSPPGTGNTGELFF; DNA: TGCGCCAGCAGCCCCCCTGGGACAGGTAACACCGGGGAGCTGTTTTTT
D: NA; J: TRBJ1-5; size: once; V: TRBV19; CDR3: CASSMEGEQPQHF; DNA: TGTGCCAGTAGTATGGAAGGAGAGCAGCCCCAGCATTTT
D: TRBD1; J: TRBJ1-6; size: NA; V: TRBV5-1; CDR3: CASSARDRGLSYNSPLHF; DNA: TGCGCCAGCAGCGCTCGGGACAGGGGCCTCTCCTATAATTCACCCCTCCACTTT
D: NA; J: TRBJ1-1; size: NA; V: TRBV6-5; CDR3: CASSTQSDGNTEAFF; DNA: TGTGCCAGCAGTACTCAATCCGACGGGAACACTGAAGCTTTCTTT
D: NA; J: TRBJ1-2; size: once; V: TRBV28; CDR3: CASSPPPSPAIYYGYTF; DNA: TGTGCCAGCAGTCCCCCCCCCTCCCCGGCGATCTACTATGGCTACACCTTC
D: NA; J: TRBJ2-1; size: once; V: TRBV5-1; CDR3: CASSLSGQHSYNEQFF; DNA: TGCGCCAGCAGCCTAAGCGGACAGCACTCCTACAATGAGCAGTTCTTC
D: TRBD1; J: TRBJ1-5; size: NA; V: TRBV10-3; CDR3: CAISDAGGRDQPQHF; DNA: TGTGCCATCAGTGACGCAGGGGGTAGAGACCAGCCCCAGCATTTT
D: NA; J: TRBJ1-3; size: NA; V: TRBV3-1/TRBV3-2; CDR3: CASSQGSGSTIYF; DNA: TGTGCCAGCAGCCAAGGGAGTGGGAGCACCATATATTTT
D: TRBD2; J: TRBJ2-3; size: NA; V: TRBV9; CDR3: CASSVGTSGGTDTQYF; DNA: TGTGCCAGCAGCGTAGGGACTAGCGGGGGCACAGATACGCAGTATTTT
D: NA; J: TRBJ1-5; size: once; V: TRBV14; CDR3: CASSQELTRSNQPQHF; DNA: TGTGCCAGCAGCCAAGAACTGACACGGTCGAATCAGCCCCAGCATTTT
D: NA; J: TRBJ1-5; size: once; V: TRBV5-6; CDR3: CASRYIGPLPNQPQHF; DNA: TGTGCCAGCAGGTACATCGGTCCCCTCCCCAATCAGCCCCAGCATTTT
D: TRBD1; J: TRBJ1-2; size: NA; V: TRBV6-5; CDR3: CASSYGDSYEYTF; DNA: TGTGCCAGCAGTTACGGGGACAGCTATGAGTACACCTTC
D: NA; J: TRBJ1-1; size: NA; V: TRBV14; CDR3: CASSQVGGLNTEAFF; DNA: TGTGCCAGCAGCCAAGTTGGGGGCTTGAACACTGAAGCTTTCTTT
D: TRBD1; J: TRBJ1-2; size: NA; V: TRBV2; CDR3: CASSAGQGNYGYTF; DNA: TGTGCCAGCAGTGCTGGACAGGGGAACTATGGCTACACCTTC